This T cell receptor beta chain was found in a study of tumor and adjacent non-tumor tissue in lung cancer. Three rounds of nested PCR, following a modified ARM-PCR protocol, produced the TCRbeta library. From the multiplex PCR reads, TCRdb called clonotypes with MiXCR, one entry per CDR3 protein. This sample yields about 44,000 distinct CDR3 sequences, of which around 62% are seen a single time; around 20% belongs to the top ten. To note about this clonotype: A much larger clone lies one base from this, so it may be a read error.

The CDR3 has 15 residues. CDR1 SEHNR and CDR2 FQNEAQ come from the germline V gene (reference sequence). This sample's RNA came from whole unsorted tissue. More than 3 cm separated this lung sample from the edge of the tumor. Sequenced material: distant non-tumor lung tissue. This chain connects TRBV7-9 to TRBJ2-3; the D call may be TRBD1 or TRBD2 (5 bases each). The sequence was collected from a woman aged 40 to 55 with non-small cell lung cancer. The CDR3 loop is CAISLVPGRSDTQYF. Written as DNA, the CDR3 is TGTGCCATCAGCTTAGTTCCGGGACGGTCGGATACGCAGTATTTT.